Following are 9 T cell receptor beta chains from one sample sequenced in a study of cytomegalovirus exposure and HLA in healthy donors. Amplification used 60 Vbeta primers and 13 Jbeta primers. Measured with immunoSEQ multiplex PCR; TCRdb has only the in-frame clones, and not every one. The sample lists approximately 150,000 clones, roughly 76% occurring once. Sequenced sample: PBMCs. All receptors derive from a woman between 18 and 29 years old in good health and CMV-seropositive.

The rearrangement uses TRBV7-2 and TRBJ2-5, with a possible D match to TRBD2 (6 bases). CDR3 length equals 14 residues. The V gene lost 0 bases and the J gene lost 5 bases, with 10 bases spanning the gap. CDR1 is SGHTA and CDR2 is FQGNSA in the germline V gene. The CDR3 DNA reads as TGTGCCAGCAGCTTAGCGGGGAGGCTTGAGACCCAGTACTTC. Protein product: CASSLAGRLETQYF.

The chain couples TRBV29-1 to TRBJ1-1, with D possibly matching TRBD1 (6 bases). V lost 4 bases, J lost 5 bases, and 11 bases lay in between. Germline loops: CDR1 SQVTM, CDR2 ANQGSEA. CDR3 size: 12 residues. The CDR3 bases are TGCAGCGTTGTGCAGGGGAGAACTGAAGCTTTCTTT. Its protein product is CSVVQGRTEAFF.

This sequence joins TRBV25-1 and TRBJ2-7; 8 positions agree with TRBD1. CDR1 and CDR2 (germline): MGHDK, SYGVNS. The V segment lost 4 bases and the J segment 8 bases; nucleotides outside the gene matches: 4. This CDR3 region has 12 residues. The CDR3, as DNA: TGTGCCAGCAGTGGGACAGGGACAAAGCAGTACTTC. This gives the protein CASSGTGTKQYF.

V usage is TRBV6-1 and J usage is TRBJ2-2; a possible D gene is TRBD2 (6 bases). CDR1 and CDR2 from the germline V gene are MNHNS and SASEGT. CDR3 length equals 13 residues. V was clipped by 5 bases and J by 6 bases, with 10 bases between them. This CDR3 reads CASSPGGAGELFF. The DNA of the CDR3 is TGTGCCAGCAGTCCCGGGGGTGCCGGGGAGCTGTTTTTT.

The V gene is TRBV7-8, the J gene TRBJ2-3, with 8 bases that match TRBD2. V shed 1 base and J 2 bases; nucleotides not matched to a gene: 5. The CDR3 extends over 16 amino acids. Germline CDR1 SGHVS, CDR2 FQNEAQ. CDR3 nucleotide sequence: TGTGCCAGCAGCTTAGGGACTAGCAGGTCCACAGATACGCAGTATTTT. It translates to CASSLGTSRSTDTQYF.

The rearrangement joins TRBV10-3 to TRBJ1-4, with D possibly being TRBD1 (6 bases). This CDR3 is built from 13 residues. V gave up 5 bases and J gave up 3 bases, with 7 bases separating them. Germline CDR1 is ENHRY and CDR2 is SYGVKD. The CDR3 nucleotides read TGTGCCATCAGTAGACAGGCTAATGAAAAACTGTTTTTT. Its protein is CAISRQANEKLFF.

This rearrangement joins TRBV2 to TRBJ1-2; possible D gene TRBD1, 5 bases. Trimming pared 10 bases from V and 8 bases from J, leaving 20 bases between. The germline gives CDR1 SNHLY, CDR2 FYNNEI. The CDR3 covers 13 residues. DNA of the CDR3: TGTGCCAACACAGACAGACGTCGGCGAGGCTACACCTTC. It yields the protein CANTDRRRRGYTF.

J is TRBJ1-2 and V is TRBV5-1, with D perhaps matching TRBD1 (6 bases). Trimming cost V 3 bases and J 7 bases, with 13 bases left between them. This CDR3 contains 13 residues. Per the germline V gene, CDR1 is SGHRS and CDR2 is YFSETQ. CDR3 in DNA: TGCGCCAGCAGCTGGACAGCTTCGTCTGGCTACACCTTC. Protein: CASSWTASSGYTF.

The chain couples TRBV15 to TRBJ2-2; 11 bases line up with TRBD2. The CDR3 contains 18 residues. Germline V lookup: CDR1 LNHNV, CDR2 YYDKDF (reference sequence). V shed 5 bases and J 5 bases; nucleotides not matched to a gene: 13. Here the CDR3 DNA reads TGTGCCACCAGCGAAGGACTAGCGGGTTCCCCTGGGACCGGGGAGCTGTTTTTT. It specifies CATSEGLAGSPGTGELFF.